There are a few counts of the clone carrying this T cell receptor beta chain. Its specificity is unknown. This sample was included in a study of T-cell reconstitution after alpha-beta-depleted transplantation in children. Regarding the study as a whole: T-cell counts and diversity at one year post-transplant came mainly from newly produced T cells. Surviving recipient T cells and thymic progenitors underlay high day-60 TCRbeta diversity in some patients.

Using unique molecular identifiers, the investigators prepared the TCRbeta library. Each CDR3 protein is one row after TCRdb ran MiXCR on the PCR reads. The data hold 200,000 to 250,000 distinct CDR3 sequences, with more than 20% observed a single time. The CDR3 covers 15 residues. CDR1 MNHEY and CDR2 SMNVEV come from the germline V gene (reference sequence). V shed 7 bases and J shed 5 bases, with 18 bases lying between them. Specimen: PBMCs, mostly from graft donor cells, collected 360 days after TCRalphabeta/CD19-depleted stem cell transplant. The rearrangement joins TRBV27 to TRBJ2-1, with unresolved D. The clonotype originates from a female patient younger than 10 who had a stem cell transplant for congenital amegakaryocytic thrombocytopenia, so the T cells may come from the graft donor. DNA of the CDR3: TGTGCCAGCACTCCGACTGGGGTCCCCCACAATGAGCAGTTCTTC. Its protein product is CASTPTGVPHNEQFF.